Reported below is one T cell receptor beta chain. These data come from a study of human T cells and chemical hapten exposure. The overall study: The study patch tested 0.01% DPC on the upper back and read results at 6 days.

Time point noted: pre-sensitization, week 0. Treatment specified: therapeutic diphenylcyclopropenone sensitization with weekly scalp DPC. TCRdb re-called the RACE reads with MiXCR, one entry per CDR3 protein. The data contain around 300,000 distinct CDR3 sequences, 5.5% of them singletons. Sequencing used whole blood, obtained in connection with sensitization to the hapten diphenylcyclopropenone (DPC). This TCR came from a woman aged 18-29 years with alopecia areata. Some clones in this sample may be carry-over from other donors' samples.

The CDR3 region is CASTDRGGRGGEQFF. The CDR3, as DNA: TGTGCCAGCACGGACCGGGGGGGCCGAGGTGGTGAGCAGTTCTTC. The chain couples TRBV6-2 or TRBV6-3 to TRBJ2-1; TRBD2 agrees at 8 bases. V gave up 7 bases and J gave up 9 bases; unmatched junction bases: 14. The CDR3 runs to 15 residues. Germline V gives CDR1 MNHEY, CDR2 SVGEGT.